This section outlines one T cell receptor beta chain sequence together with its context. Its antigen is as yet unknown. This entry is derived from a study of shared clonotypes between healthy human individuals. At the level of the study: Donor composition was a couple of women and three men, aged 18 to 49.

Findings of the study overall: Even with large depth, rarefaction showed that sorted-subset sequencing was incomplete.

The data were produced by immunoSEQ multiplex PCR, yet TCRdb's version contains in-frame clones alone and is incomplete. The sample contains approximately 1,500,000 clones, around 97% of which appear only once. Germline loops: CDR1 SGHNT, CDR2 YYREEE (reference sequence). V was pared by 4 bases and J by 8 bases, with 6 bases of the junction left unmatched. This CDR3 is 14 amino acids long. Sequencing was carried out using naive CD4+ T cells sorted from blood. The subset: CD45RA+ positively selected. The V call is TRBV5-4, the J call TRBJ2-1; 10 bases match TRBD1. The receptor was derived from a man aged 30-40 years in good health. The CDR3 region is CASSPTGGFYEQFF. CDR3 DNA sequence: TGTGCCAGCAGCCCGACAGGGGGCTTTTATGAGCAGTTCTTC.